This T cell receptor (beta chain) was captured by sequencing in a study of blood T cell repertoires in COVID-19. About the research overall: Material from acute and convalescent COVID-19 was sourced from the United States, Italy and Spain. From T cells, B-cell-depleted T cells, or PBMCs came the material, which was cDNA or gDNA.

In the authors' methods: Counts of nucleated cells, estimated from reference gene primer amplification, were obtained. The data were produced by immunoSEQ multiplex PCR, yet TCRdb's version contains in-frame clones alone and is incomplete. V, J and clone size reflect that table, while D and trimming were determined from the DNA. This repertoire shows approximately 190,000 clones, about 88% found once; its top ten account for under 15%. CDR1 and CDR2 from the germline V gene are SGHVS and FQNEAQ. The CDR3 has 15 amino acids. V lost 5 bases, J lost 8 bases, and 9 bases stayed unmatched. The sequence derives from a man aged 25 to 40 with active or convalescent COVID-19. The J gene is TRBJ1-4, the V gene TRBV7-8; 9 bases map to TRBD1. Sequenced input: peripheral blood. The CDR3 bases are TGTGCCAGCAGCCCCATGGACAGGGGTGGCGAAAAACTGTTTTTT. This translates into CASSPMDRGGEKLFF.